The next 31 T cell receptor beta chains were all read from a single sample in a study of shared clonotypes between healthy human individuals. Sequenced by immunoSEQ multiplex PCR; TCRdb stores in-frame clones only, minus some. In the table there are about 510,000 clones, about 95% of which are singletons. Sequencing was carried out using naive CD4+ T cells sorted from blood. The subset is: CD45RA+ positively selected. The receptors here all came from a woman in her thirties in good health.

This chain joins TRBV5-4 and TRBJ2-7; 10 positions match TRBD1. Trimming removed 4 bases from V and 7 bases from J; junction bases left unmatched: 2. The CDR3 consists of 12 residues. Germline loops: CDR1 SGHNT, CDR2 YYREEE (reference sequence). CDR3 sequence: CASSRTGGEQYF. In DNA, the CDR3 is TGTGCCAGCAGCCGGACAGGGGGAGAGCAGTACTTC. Filled out from reference TRBV5-4 and TRBJ2-7, the complete variable domain reads ETGVTQSPTHLIKTRGQQVTLRCSSQSGHNTVSWYQQALGQGPQFIFQYYREEENGRGNFPPRFSGLQFPNYSSELNVNALELDDSALYLCASSRTGGEQYFGPGTRLTVT.

This chain connects TRBV4-1 to TRBJ2-7; D call uncertain. Germline values: CDR1 MGHRA, CDR2 YSYEKL. The CDR3 length is 13 residues. The V end was cut by 1 base, the J end by 2 bases, with 6 bases between. The CDR3 region has the DNA TGCGCCAGCAGCCAAGGTCAAGCCTACGAGCAGTACTTC. It codes for CASSQGQAYEQYF.

This chain uses TRBV2 with TRBJ1-4; perhaps TRBD1 as D (6 bases). The CDR3 extends over 14 amino acids. CDR1 and CDR2 from the germline V gene are SNHLY and FYNNEI. V was trimmed by 6 bases and J by 7 bases, leaving 15 bases between them. The CDR3 coding sequence is TGTGCCAGCAGAGCAGAGGGGGGCAGTGAAAAACTGTTTTTT. It is translated as CASRAEGGSEKLFF.

V usage is TRBV9 and J usage is TRBJ2-1, with a weak D call TRBD2 (6 bases). This CDR3 is built from 14 residues. V lost 3 bases to trimming and J lost 9 bases, with 16 bases between them. CDR1 and CDR2 (germline): SGDLS, YYNGEE. CDR3 nucleotides: TGTGCCAGCAGCGACTACATAGAAGCGGGTGAGCAGTTCTTC. This codes for CASSDYIEAGEQFF.

The chain has TRBV5-6 and TRBJ1-1; D is perhaps TRBD1 (5 bases). Looked up from germline, CDR1 is SGHDT and CDR2 is YYEEEE. The CDR3 sequence is 17 residues long. V lost 2 bases, J lost 0 bases, and 17 bases lay in between. CDR3 amino acids: CASSFGGPLVLNTEAFF. The CDR3 DNA follows: TGTGCCAGCAGCTTCGGGGGACCCCTGGTACTGAACACTGAAGCTTTCTTT.

The gene calls are TRBV7-9 and TRBJ2-2; D may be TRBD1 (6 bases). The CDR3 spans 18 residues. In germline, CDR1 is SEHNR, CDR2 FQNEAQ (reference sequence). Trimming removed 0 bases from V and 2 bases from J, with 16 bases in between. The CDR3 bases are TGTGCCAGCAGCTTAGCGCGGAGACAGGAATCAAACACCGGGGAGCTGTTTTTT. It is translated as CASSLARRQESNTGELFF.

The rearrangement uses TRBV2 and TRBJ2-1; 8 bases match TRBD2. The CDR3 consists of 13 residues. Losses at the gene ends were 4 bases for V and 6 bases for J; bases not matched to a gene: 2. The V gene's germline CDR1 is SNHLY and CDR2 FYNNEI. CDR3 DNA sequence: TGTGCCAGCAGTGTAGCGGGATCCAATGAGCAGTTCTTC. Its protein is CASSVAGSNEQFF.

The V and J genes are TRBV7-2 and TRBJ2-7; TRBD1 matches 8 bases. The J segment lost 5 bases and the V segment lost 5 bases, leaving 5 bases of the junction unmatched. Looked up from germline, CDR1 is SGHTA and CDR2 is FQGNSA. The CDR3 consists of 13 residues. DNA of the CDR3: TGTGCCAGCAGCGCGGACAGGGTCCACGAGCAGTACTTC. The encoded protein is CASSADRVHEQYF.

The chain links TRBV9 to TRBJ2-2, with 7 bases that match TRBD2. The junction had 5 bases not matched to a gene; V was cut back by 0 bases and J by 0 bases. This CDR3 is 17 amino acids long. The V gene's germline CDR1 is SGDLS and CDR2 YYNGEE. The CDR3 coding sequence is TGTGCCAGCAGCGTAGCGGGAGGAGGCGCGAACACCGGGGAGCTGTTTTTT. This sequence encodes CASSVAGGGANTGELFF.

As regards this clone: Distinct nucleotide sequences in the sample also encode this CDR3. This chain links TRBV5-1 with TRBJ2-3, with 14 nucleotides matching TRBD2. The ends lost 0 bases at V and 3 bases at J; junction bases unmatched: 3. CDR3 length: 17 amino acids. CDR1 and CDR2 (germline): SGHRS, YFSETQ. CDR3 loop: CASSLGLAGGPTDTQYF. CDR3 sequence (DNA): TGCGCCAGCAGCTTGGGACTAGCGGGAGGGCCGACAGATACGCAGTATTTT.

On this clone: The same CDR3 can be traced to other DNA sequences in this sample. This chain uses TRBV7-3 with TRBJ2-1, with D possibly being TRBD1 (5 bases). Germline V gene lookup returns CDR1 SGHTA and CDR2 FQGTGA. The V and J ends lost 2 bases and 1 base respectively, with 9 bases between them. The CDR3 sequence is 15 residues long. CDR3: CASSLGQGSYNEQFF. DNA for the CDR3: TGTGCCAGCAGCTTAGGGCAGGGTTCCTACAATGAGCAGTTCTTC.

The CDR3 nucleotides read TGTGCCAGCAGTGAAGGCTCTGGGGGGTTATTTGGCTACACCTTC. Amino acids: CASSEGSGGLFGYTF. The gene calls are TRBV25-1 and TRBJ1-2; possibly TRBD1 for D (5 bases). The germline V gene has CDR1 MGHDK and CDR2 SYGVNS. V was cut by 2 bases and J by 7 bases, with 17 bases left in between. This CDR3 contains 15 residues.

This chain links TRBV28 with TRBJ2-7; TRBD2 aligns across 8 bases. The V gene's germline CDR1 is MDHEN and CDR2 SYDVKM. This CDR3 has 18 residues. J was trimmed by 1 base and V by 3 bases; bases with no gene match: 14. The CDR3 bases are TGTGCCAGCAGTTTCTGGACAGCGGGACTAGTTTCTTCCTACGAGCAGTACTTC. Translated: CASSFWTAGLVSSYEQYF.

The rearrangement uses TRBV12-5 and TRBJ2-1; TRBD2 is a possible D gene (5 bases). CDR3 length: 15 amino acids. V gave up 1 base and J gave up 8 bases, with 15 bases separating them. Looked up from germline, CDR1 is LGHNT and CDR2 is FRNRAP. The CDR3 nucleotides are TGTGCTAGTGGTTTGGACCCACGAGCGGACTATGAGCAGTTCTTC. It specifies CASGLDPRADYEQFF.

This chain uses TRBV5-8 with TRBJ2-3; 12 nucleotides agree with TRBD2. J was trimmed by 0 bases and V by 3 bases; bases with no gene match: 14. In germline, CDR1 is SGHTS, CDR2 YDEGEE. The CDR3 is made up of 20 amino acids. CDR3 sequence: CASSWGQLRTSGASTDTQYF. The DNA for the CDR3 is TGTGCCAGCAGCTGGGGACAGTTGAGGACTAGCGGGGCTAGCACAGATACGCAGTATTTT. Using reference TRBV5-8 and TRBJ2-3 for the parts outside the CDR3, the full variable domain is EAGVTQSPTHLIKTRGQQATLRCSPISGHTSVYWYQQALGLGLQFLLWYDEGEERNRGNFPPRFSGRQFPNYSSELNVNALELEDSALYLCASSWGQLRTSGASTDTQYFGPGTRLTVL.

The genes are TRBV7-8 and TRBJ2-3; 11 nucleotides match TRBD2. From germline, CDR1 is SGHVS and CDR2 FQNEAQ. V dropped 2 bases and J dropped 5; count of bases not matched to a gene: 12. This CDR3 has 18 amino acids. The CDR3 nucleotides read TGTGCCAGCAGCTTACCCCTTCGACTAGCGGGGCGCGGAGATACGCAGTATTTT. Protein sequence: CASSLPLRLAGRGDTQYF.

This clone is a singleton in its sample. The rearrangement uses TRBV27 and TRBJ1-1, with TRBD1 matching over 8 bases. This CDR3 contains 14 residues. CDR1 and CDR2 from the germline V gene are MNHEY and SMNVEV (reference sequence). The V gene end was trimmed by 6 bases and the J gene end by 4 bases; junction bases not matched to a gene: 7. CDR3 in DNA: TGTGCCAGCAGGAGACAGGGGTTCAGCACTGAAGCTTTCTTT. Protein: CASRRQGFSTEAFF.

This clone has only one observation. This chain links TRBV19 with TRBJ2-2; 9 nucleotides match TRBD1. V shed 5 bases, J shed 4 bases, and the junction held 2 bases outside the gene matches. The CDR3 sequence is 14 residues long. Germline CDR1 reads LNHDA; CDR2 reads SQIVND (reference sequence). The CDR3 loop is CASSPTGGTGELFF. CDR3 bases: TGTGCCAGTAGTCCGACAGGGGGCACCGGGGAGCTGTTTTTT.

The chain is built from TRBV15 and TRBJ1-2; D uncertain. CDR3 length equals 14 residues. Germline loops: CDR1 LNHNV, CDR2 YYDKDF (reference sequence). V was clipped by 3 bases and J by 2 bases, with 10 bases between them. The CDR3 sequence is CATSRAPGNYGYTF. DNA for the CDR3: TGTGCCACCAGCAGGGCCCCGGGAAACTATGGCTACACCTTC.

The rearrangement links TRBV27 to TRBJ2-5; 9 positions match TRBD2. Unmatched junction bases numbered 9, after V lost 6 bases and J lost 1 base. The CDR3 has 16 residues. Germline CDR1 reads MNHEY; CDR2 reads SMNVEV (reference sequence). The CDR3 region has the DNA TGTGCCAGCAGACGGATGGGCGGGAGGGCCCAAGAGACCCAGTACTTC. As protein: CASRRMGGRAQETQYF.

The chain recombines TRBV28 with TRBJ2-1; 8 bases line up with TRBD2. Germline loops: CDR1 MDHEN, CDR2 SYDVKM. J was trimmed by 6 bases and V by 7 bases; bases with no gene match: 23. CDR3 length: 19 residues. CDR3 bases: TGTGCCAGCAACCCTCGGACCTGGCGCGCCGCGGGAGGCCCCAATGAGCAGTTCTTC. This translates into CASNPRTWRAAGGPNEQFF.

The rearrangement uses TRBV6-5 and TRBJ1-4, with no clear D. V lost 5 bases and J lost 0, with 10 bases in between. The CDR3 is 15 amino acids. Germline lookup yields CDR1 MNHEY and CDR2 SVGAGI. CDR3 DNA: TGTGCCAGCAGTACCAACGGGGCAACTAATGAAAAACTGTTTTTT. Encoded protein: CASSTNGATNEKLFF.

This clone was counted between two and nine times. This sequence joins TRBV7-6 and TRBJ1-2; D gene ambiguous. CDR1 is SGHVS, CDR2 FNYEAQ, per germline. CDR3 length: 13 residues. V shed 4 bases and J shed 0 bases, with 6 bases lying between them. Here the CDR3 DNA reads TGTGCCAGCAGCTCGTACTCTAACTATGGCTACACCTTC. Its translation is CASSSYSNYGYTF. The full variable domain, in which reference TRBV7-6 and TRBJ1-2 provide the parts outside the CDR3, is GAGVSQSPRYKVTKRGQDVALRCDPISGHVSLYWYRQALGQGPEFLTYFNYEAQQDKSGLPNDRFSAERPEGSISTLTIQRTEQRDSAMYRCASSSYSNYGYTFGSGTRLTVV.

The chain employs TRBV5-4 and TRBJ2-3, with D possibly called TRBD1 or TRBD2 (5 bases each). V was shortened by 2 bases and J by 2 bases, with 18 bases between the two germline ends. The CDR3 loop spans 17 amino acids. The germline V gene encodes CDR1 SGHNT and CDR2 YYREEE (reference sequence). CDR3 amino acids: CASSLSYRDGATDTQYF. In DNA form, the CDR3 reads TGTGCCAGCAGCTTATCATACCGGGACGGAGCCACAGATACGCAGTATTTT.

Only one count was recorded for this clone. The genes are TRBV5-1 and TRBJ2-5, with 9 nucleotides matching TRBD2. V was pared by 2 bases and J by 5 bases, with 16 bases of the junction left unmatched. The CDR3 has 18 amino acids. In germline, CDR1 is SGHRS, CDR2 YFSETQ. The CDR3 sequence is CASSFPGEWASGTETQYF. CDR3 DNA: TGCGCCAGCAGCTTCCCGGGGGAGTGGGCTAGCGGGACGGAGACCCAGTACTTC.

This clone was recorded once. The V gene is TRBV28, the J gene TRBJ1-2; unclear D gene. Trimming cost V 4 bases and J 1 base, with 16 bases left between them. The germline V gene encodes CDR1 MDHEN and CDR2 SYDVKM. This CDR3 contains 16 residues. This CDR3 is CASSYVETTLNYGYTF. The CDR3 nucleotides are TGTGCCAGCAGTTACGTAGAGACGACCCTTAACTATGGCTACACCTTC.

This sequence joins TRBV28 and TRBJ1-2; D call uncertain. The V and J ends lost 4 bases and 4 bases respectively, with 7 bases between them. Germline loops: CDR1 MDHEN, CDR2 SYDVKM. This CDR3 region has 12 residues. CDR3 bases: TGTGCCAGCAGTTCGCAGATCTATGGCTACACCTTC. This encodes CASSSQIYGYTF.

The V and J genes are TRBV19 and TRBJ2-5; 7 bases line up with TRBD2. The CDR3 extends over 14 amino acids. Trimming cost V 4 bases and J 2 bases; bases outside gene matches: 4. From germline, CDR1 is LNHDA and CDR2 SQIVND (reference sequence). The CDR3 bases are TGTGCCAGTAGTAGCGGGGGTCTGCAAGAGACCCAGTACTTC. Translated, it gives CASSSGGLQETQYF.

The chain uses TRBV19 and TRBJ2-7; a weak D match, TRBD2 (5 bases). V was pared by 3 bases and J by 4 bases, with 19 bases between. Germline loops: CDR1 LNHDA, CDR2 SQIVND (reference sequence). This CDR3 is 16 amino acids long. For the CDR3, the DNA is TGTGCCAGTAGTATGCACGTCGGGGTCTCTCTGTACGAGCAGTACTTC. This gives the protein CASSMHVGVSLYEQYF.

This clone came up once. This chain links TRBV19 with TRBJ2-2; no reliable D call. Trimming stripped 8 bases from V and 0 bases from J, with 13 bases between. The V gene's germline CDR1 is LNHDA and CDR2 SQIVND (reference sequence). The CDR3 consists of 15 residues. For the CDR3, the DNA is TGTGCCAGTCGCCCCAGGCTAGCGAACACCGGGGAGCTGTTTTTT. Translating gives CASRPRLANTGELFF.

This rearrangement joins TRBV19 to TRBJ1-6; D uncertain. CDR1 and CDR2 from the germline V gene are LNHDA and SQIVND (reference sequence). This CDR3 comprises 13 residues. The V end lost 4 bases, the J end lost 7 bases, and 8 bases lay between the germline ends. The CDR3 sequence: CASSRVQNSPLHF. CDR3 nucleotides: TGTGCCAGTAGTAGGGTGCAGAATTCACCCCTCCACTTT.